This T cell receptor (beta chain) was captured by sequencing in a study of T cells after yellow fever vaccination. Overall study context: With SMART-Seq v4 Ultra Low Input, the fractions containing low cell numbers were prepared. Findings of the study overall: Clonotypes found in both CD4 and CD8 compartments made up a small share. Detected again after the booster were most primary-vaccination clones, at 95% to 96% CD4 and roughly 88% CD8.

5'RACE template switching generated TCR cDNA, adding a universal primer site and UMIs. TCRdb called the 5' RACE reads again in MiXCR, with one record for every CDR3 protein. The repertoire holds around 150,000 distinct CDR3 sequences, with around 7.3% as singletons. This clonotype was recorded only once. Its antigen is not known. A clone one base away is much larger, so this may be a read error. This CDR3 contains 15 residues. Looked up from germline, CDR1 is SGHRS and CDR2 is YFSETQ. The clonotype comes from a young man who received the YFV17D yellow fever vaccine. The V gene is TRBV5-1, the J gene TRBJ2-3; 9 bases are shared with TRBD2. The sequencing used CD4+ T cells sorted from PBMCs, collected 5 days after the first yellow fever vaccination. This CDR3 is CASSLGGGETDMQYF. The CDR3 DNA follows: TGCGCCAGCAGCTTGGGCGGGGGGGAGACCGATATGCAGTATTTT.